The 25 T cell receptor beta chains in this list originate from one sample, sequenced in a study of blood T cell repertoires in COVID-19. Sequencing used immunoSEQ multiplex PCR; TCRdb keeps in-frame clones, though not all of them. The data show under 200,000 clones, about nine tenths seen once. Material: peripheral blood. Receptor source: a young man with acute or convalescent COVID-19.

The chain carries TRBV19 and TRBJ1-4, with unresolved D. The CDR3 covers 16 residues. Germline loops: CDR1 LNHDA, CDR2 SQIVND (reference sequence). Trimming took off 2 bases at V and 0 bases at J, with 10 bases between the two ends. CDR3 loop: CASSISGFSTNEKLFF. For the CDR3, the DNA is TGTGCCAGTAGTATAAGCGGATTCTCAACTAATGAAAAACTGTTTTTT.

V gene TRBV6-1 combines with J gene TRBJ1-5; D call uncertain. The CDR3 is 13 amino acids. V lost 2 bases and J 4 bases, leaving 6 bases between the germline ends. CDR1 is MNHNS and CDR2 is SASEGT in the germline V gene. The CDR3 spells CASSEFRNQPQHF. The CDR3 region has the DNA TGTGCCAGCAGTGAATTTCGGAATCAGCCCCAGCATTTT.

CDR3 loop: CASSIRGLGEVTEAFF. For the CDR3, the DNA is TGTGCCAGTAGTATCCGGGGGTTAGGGGAGGTCACTGAAGCTTTCTTT. This rearrangement joins TRBV19 to TRBJ1-1, with TRBD1 as a possible D gene (5 bases). The germline gives CDR1 LNHDA, CDR2 SQIVND (reference sequence). The CDR3 length is 16 residues. The ends were cut back, 3 bases at V and 4 bases at J, with 18 bases in the middle.

The chain carries TRBV27 and TRBJ2-7, with TRBD2 as a possible D gene (6 bases). CDR3 length equals 17 residues. Germline assignment: CDR1 MNHEY and CDR2 SMNVEV (reference sequence). V lost 3 bases and J lost 7, with 25 bases in between. The CDR3 region is CASSFPTGGAGTGEQYF. In nucleotides, the CDR3 is TGTGCCAGCAGTTTCCCAACAGGAGGGGCGGGAACAGGAGAGCAGTACTTC.

The chain recombines TRBV2 with TRBJ1-2; D might be TRBD1 (6 bases). Looked up from germline, CDR1 is SNHLY and CDR2 is FYNNEI. CDR3 length: 18 amino acids. Between the trimmed V and J ends, which lost 3 bases and 5 bases, there was a span of 25 bases. CDR3 in amino acids: CASSDHHRGAGVPYGYTF. CDR3 coding DNA: TGTGCCAGCAGTGACCATCATCGGGGGGCAGGGGTCCCTTATGGCTACACCTTC.

The V and J genes are TRBV30 and TRBJ1-3; the D gene is possibly TRBD1 (5 bases). Germline loops: CDR1 GTSNPN, CDR2 SVGIG (reference sequence). This CDR3 is built from 18 residues. Trimming took off 0 bases at V and 0 bases at J, with 18 bases between the two ends. The CDR3 bases are TGTGCCTGGAGTGTACGTTCTTTCCGGGACTCCTCTGGAAACACCATATATTTT. Translated, it gives CAWSVRSFRDSSGNTIYF.

This clone was picked up many times. J is TRBJ1-2 and V is TRBV9, with D tentatively TRBD1 (5 bases). This CDR3 is built from 15 residues. V dropped 0 bases and J dropped 5 bases, with 14 bases sitting between them. Germline lookup yields CDR1 SGDLS and CDR2 YYNGEE. The CDR3: CASSVGAGKSYGYTF. The CDR3 region has the DNA TGTGCCAGCAGCGTAGGTGCAGGGAAATCTTATGGCTACACCTTC.

J is TRBJ2-5 and V is TRBV6-6; 7 positions match TRBD1. The CDR3 sequence is 14 residues long. The V and J ends lost 5 bases and 1 base, in that order; junction bases with no gene match: 4. Germline V CDR1 and CDR2: MNHNY, SVGAGI (reference sequence). The CDR3 coding sequence is TGTGCCAGCAGTCAACAGGGGTCCCAAGAGACCCAGTACTTC. Translation: CASSQQGSQETQYF.

This chain connects TRBV3-1 (or the pseudogene TRBV3-2) to TRBJ1-5, with D perhaps matching TRBD1 (5 bases). Germline CDR1 is LGHDT and CDR2 is YNNKEL (reference sequence). Trimming stripped 4 bases from V and 4 bases from J, with 14 bases between. The CDR3 is 15 residues long. The CDR3: CASSPSAGGNQPQHF. The CDR3, as DNA: TGTGCCAGCAGCCCTTCCGCGGGGGGGAATCAGCCCCAGCATTTT.

The gene calls are TRBV12-3 or TRBV12-4 and TRBJ1-1, with no clear D. V gave up 5 bases and J gave up 0 bases, with 7 bases separating them. This CDR3 spans 13 amino acids. The CDR3 reads CASSLAVNTEAFF. The CDR3, as DNA: TGTGCCAGCAGTCTCGCAGTGAACACTGAAGCTTTCTTT.

The chain recombines TRBV5-6 with TRBJ1-5; D is uncertain. Trimming removed 0 bases at V and 6 bases at J, with 13 bases between. CDR1 is SGHDT, CDR2 YYEEEE, per germline. This CDR3 has 15 amino acids. CDR3 DNA: TGTGCCAGCAGCTTGGCCGGGGTATTTGGTCAGCCCCAGCATTTT. Protein: CASSLAGVFGQPQHF.

There are a few counts of this clone. The chain uses TRBV5-8 and TRBJ1-4; D perhaps matches TRBD1 (5 bases). V gave up 7 bases and J gave up 7 bases, with 23 bases separating them. Germline loops: CDR1 SGHTS, CDR2 YDEGEE. The CDR3 consists of 16 residues. In DNA form, the CDR3 reads TGTGCCAGCCGATTGGCGGCGGCAGGGTCGGGTGAAAAACTGTTTTTT. Amino acids: CASRLAAAGSGEKLFF.

This CDR3 reads CASSSNPRGGNTIYF. The CDR3 nucleotides read TGTGCCAGCTCATCGAATCCCAGGGGTGGAAACACCATATATTTT. The rearrangement links TRBV18 to TRBJ1-3; possible D gene TRBD1, 6 bases. Germline V lookup: CDR1 KGHSH, CDR2 LQKENI. V was clipped by 5 bases and J by 3 bases, with 14 bases between them. The CDR3 runs to 15 residues.

The V and J genes are TRBV30 and TRBJ1-5; 7 nucleotides line up with TRBD1. Germline V gene sequence: CDR1 GTSNPN, CDR2 SVGIG (reference sequence). This CDR3 has 15 residues. V shed 0 bases, J shed 6 bases, and the junction held 8 bases outside the gene matches. This CDR3 reads CAWSVTTEGAQPQHF. The CDR3 bases are TGTGCCTGGAGTGTCACGACCGAGGGGGCTCAGCCCCAGCATTTT.

The chain has TRBV5-1 and TRBJ2-2; D gene ambiguous. CDR1 is SGHRS and CDR2 is YFSETQ in the germline V gene. V was trimmed by 2 bases and J by 4 bases, leaving 15 bases between them. The CDR3 contains 16 residues. The CDR3 loop is CASSFQVPDSTGELFF. The CDR3 DNA reads as TGCGCCAGCAGCTTCCAGGTACCCGATAGCACCGGGGAGCTGTTTTTT.

This clone was seen once. V gene TRBV6-2 or TRBV6-3 combines with J gene TRBJ2-1; 8 bases map to TRBD2. The germline V gene has CDR1 MNHEY and CDR2 SVGEGT. Trimming at V came to 2 bases and at J to 3 bases, leaving 3 bases not matched to a gene. CDR3 length equals 15 residues. The CDR3 loop reads CASSYGSGGYNEQFF. The CDR3 DNA follows: TGTGCCAGCAGTTACGGGAGCGGGGGCTACAATGAGCAGTTCTTC.

The V gene is TRBV3-1 (or the pseudogene TRBV3-2), the J gene TRBJ1-1, with D unclear. Trimming cost V 2 bases and J 4 bases, with 11 bases left between them. The CDR3 runs 14 residues. From germline, CDR1 is LGHDT and CDR2 YNNKEL (reference sequence). Here the CDR3 DNA reads TGTGCCAGCAGCCAAACTGTAGGGAGCACTGAAGCTTTCTTT. Protein sequence: CASSQTVGSTEAFF.

The chain is built from TRBV24-1 and TRBJ2-7; D may be TRBD1 (5 bases). Trimming left V 2 bases short and J 5 bases short, with 15 bases between. The CDR3 has 15 residues. Germline V gene sequence: CDR1 KGHDR, CDR2 SFDVKD. CDR3 nucleotides: TGTGCCACCAGTGATTCCTTAGACCAGGGCAACGAGCAGTACTTC. Its translation is CATSDSLDQGNEQYF.

The DNA for the CDR3 is TGTGCCACCAGTGATCATAATTTAAAGAGGGACAGGGGGCTCGGCAGCAATCAGCCCCAGCATTTT. It encodes CATSDHNLKRDRGLGSNQPQHF. The chain couples TRBV24-1 to TRBJ1-5; the match to TRBD1 covers 12 bases. The V gene end was trimmed by 3 bases and the J gene end by 1 base; junction bases not matched to a gene: 18. CDR1 KGHDR and CDR2 SFDVKD come from the germline V gene. The CDR3 spans 22 residues.

This rearrangement joins TRBV27 to TRBJ1-6; 8 positions agree with TRBD1. This CDR3 comprises 17 residues. Germline V CDR1 and CDR2: MNHEY, SMNVEV (reference sequence). V trimming: 8 bases; J trimming: 8 bases; junction bases outside the gene matches: 17. This CDR3 is CASFGQGIVAGDSPLHF. The CDR3 nucleotides are TGTGCCAGCTTCGGACAGGGAATAGTGGCGGGTGATTCACCCCTCCACTTT.

Of note for this clone: A read error may be the cause here, since a much bigger clone is one base away. Distinct nucleotide sequences in the sample also encode this CDR3. V gene TRBV3-1 (or the pseudogene TRBV3-2) combines with J gene TRBJ1-5; D unresolved. V was cut by 1 base and J by 0 bases, with 7 bases left in between. This CDR3 region has 15 residues. Germline CDR1 reads LGHDT; CDR2 reads YNNKEL (reference sequence). CDR3 nucleotide sequence: TGTGCCAGCAGCCAAGGCCAGGATAGCAATCAGCCCCAGCATTTT. Encoded protein: CASSQGQDSNQPQHF.

V and J are TRBV3-1 (or the pseudogene TRBV3-2) and TRBJ2-1; 9 bases agree with TRBD2. CDR3 size: 17 residues. Germline lookup yields CDR1 LGHDT and CDR2 YNNKEL (reference sequence). Trimming cost V 5 bases and J 5 bases; bases outside gene matches: 13. The chain's CDR3 is CASSSPGREGPHNEQFF. As DNA, the CDR3 is TGTGCCAGCAGCTCCCCGGGGCGGGAGGGCCCTCACAATGAGCAGTTCTTC.

V gene TRBV4-2 combines with J gene TRBJ1-4, with 11 bases identical to TRBD1. Germline-derived CDR1 and CDR2 are LGHNA and YNFKEQ. This CDR3 spans 18 amino acids. V trimming: 0 bases; J trimming: 7 bases; junction bases outside the gene matches: 10. CDR3 nucleotides: TGTGCCAGCAGCCAAGATTGGGGGACAGGGGGTCTAGGTGAAAAACTGTTTTTT. It codes for CASSQDWGTGGLGEKLFF.

The rearrangement uses TRBV18 and TRBJ2-7; the D gene is possibly TRBD1 (6 bases). Looked up from germline, CDR1 is KGHSH and CDR2 is LQKENI. This CDR3 region has 13 residues. Trimming shortened V by 5 bases and J by 4 bases, and 12 bases separated the two germline ends. In nucleotides, the CDR3 is TGTGCCAGCTCAAAACTACAGGGTTACGAGCAGTACTTC. Translation: CASSKLQGYEQYF. The full variable domain, in which reference TRBV18 and TRBJ2-7 provide the parts outside the CDR3, is NAGVMQNPRHLVRRRGQEARLRCSPMKGHSHVYWYRQLPEEGLKFMVYLQKENIIDESGMPKERFSAEFPKEGPSILRIQQVVRGDSAAYFCASSKLQGYEQYFGPGTRLTVT.

The chain joins TRBV3-1 (or the pseudogene TRBV3-2) to TRBJ1-2; TRBD1 agrees at 7 bases. The V segment lost 4 bases and the J segment 2 bases; nucleotides outside the gene matches: 7. The germline V gene has CDR1 LGHDT and CDR2 YNNKEL (reference sequence). This CDR3 has 15 residues. In DNA, the CDR3 is TGTGCCAGCAGCCTACCGGGACAGATCAACTATGGCTACACCTTC. It codes for CASSLPGQINYGYTF.